The next 15 T cell receptor beta chains were all read from a single sample in a study of T cell responses to AZD1222 COVID-19 vaccine. TCRdb keeps only in-frame clones here, not all; method: immunoSEQ multiplex PCR. The sample shows roughly 170,000 clones, about 91% of them seen only once. Specimen: peripheral blood, collected on day 0 of AZD1222 vaccination. Receptors originate from an adult in good health.

The rearrangement uses TRBV28 and TRBJ2-1, with 9 bases identical to TRBD1. V gave up 8 bases and J gave up 6 bases; unmatched junction bases: 8. Germline loops: CDR1 MDHEN, CDR2 SYDVKM. This CDR3 region has 14 residues. Here the CDR3 DNA reads TGTGCCAGCCGTAGGGACAGGGTAACCAATGAGCAGTTCTTC. Protein sequence: CASRRDRVTNEQFF.

The V gene is TRBV7-2, the J gene TRBJ1-5, with D maybe TRBD1 (5 bases). Germline loops: CDR1 SGHTA, CDR2 FQGNSA. CDR3 length: 15 amino acids. Between the trimmed V and J ends, which lost 1 base and 3 bases, there was a span of 10 bases. The CDR3 bases are TGTGCCAGCAGCTTAGTAGGGACGCACAATCAGCCCCAGCATTTT. Protein sequence: CASSLVGTHNQPQHF.

The chain is built from TRBV27 and TRBJ1-2, with D possibly matching TRBD1 (5 bases). Germline values: CDR1 MNHEY, CDR2 SMNVEV (reference sequence). The V end lost 0 bases, the J end lost 6 bases, and 11 bases lay between the germline ends. The CDR3 length is 14 residues. Here the CDR3 DNA reads TGTGCCAGCAGTTTATCCGGACATAGAAATGGCTACACCTTC. As protein: CASSLSGHRNGYTF.

The chain is built from TRBV28 and TRBJ1-1; D not resolved. The CDR3 runs 17 residues. Trimming took 6 bases from V and 1 from J, leaving 21 bases between them. Germline lookup yields CDR1 MDHEN and CDR2 SYDVKM. For the CDR3, the DNA is TGTGCCAGCAGCTCTATCATGGGCCTTGTTGGGAACACTGAAGCTTTCTTT. Its translation is CASSSIMGLVGNTEAFF.

The chain is built from TRBV10-3 and TRBJ2-7, with 10 bases fitting TRBD1. With V trimmed by 8 bases and J by 5 bases, 6 bases remained unmatched. This CDR3 is 13 amino acids long. Germline assignment: CDR1 ENHRY and CDR2 SYGVKD. The CDR3 sequence: CAIGGDRGNEQYF. CDR3 sequence (DNA): TGTGCCATCGGCGGGGACAGGGGCAACGAGCAGTACTTC.

The chain carries TRBV5-1 and TRBJ1-2; TRBD1 might be the D (5 bases). V shed 2 bases and J shed 8 bases, with 13 bases lying between them. In germline, CDR1 is SGHRS, CDR2 YFSETQ. This CDR3 is built from 13 residues. CDR3 amino acids: CASSFRASRGYTF. The CDR3 DNA follows: TGCGCCAGCAGCTTCAGGGCCTCTAGGGGCTACACCTTC.

V gene TRBV28 combines with J gene TRBJ1-1, with D perhaps matching TRBD1 (5 bases). The CDR3 runs to 15 residues. V was pared by 3 bases and J by 1 base, with 12 bases between. CDR1 and CDR2 (germline): MDHEN, SYDVKM. The CDR3 loop is CASSFLDTGNTEAFF. The CDR3, as DNA: TGTGCCAGCAGTTTTTTGGACACAGGGAACACTGAAGCTTTCTTT.

The chain has TRBV7-2 and TRBJ1-5, with a possible D match to TRBD1 (5 bases). Germline V CDR1 and CDR2: SGHTA, FQGNSA. CDR3 length equals 15 residues. V lost 4 bases to trimming and J lost 7 bases, with 17 bases between them. CDR3 protein: CASSSQGWGGQPQHF. The CDR3 region has the DNA TGTGCCAGCAGCTCCCAAGGGTGGGGCGGCCAGCCCCAGCATTTT.

CDR3 sequence: CASSLVTNYGYTF. CDR3 nucleotide sequence: TGTGCCAGCAGCTTAGTAACTAACTATGGCTACACCTTC. The chain recombines TRBV7-2 with TRBJ1-2; no definite D call. The CDR3 has 13 residues. Germline CDR1 and CDR2: SGHTA and FQGNSA. V gave up 1 base and J gave up 0 bases, with 3 bases separating them.

The V call is TRBV27, the J call TRBJ2-7, with 8 bases that match TRBD1. Germline values: CDR1 MNHEY, CDR2 SMNVEV (reference sequence). Trimming cost V 5 bases and J 6 bases; bases outside gene matches: 3. This CDR3 contains 12 residues. CDR3 loop: CASSPGGGEQYF. CDR3 in DNA: TGTGCCAGCAGTCCAGGGGGCGGCGAGCAGTACTTC.

The chain has TRBV6-5 and TRBJ1-6; 9 positions match TRBD1. CDR3 length: 16 amino acids. The V segment lost 2 bases and the J segment 6 bases; nucleotides outside the gene matches: 5. Germline assignment: CDR1 MNHEY and CDR2 SVGAGI. The CDR3 sequence is CASSYGTGNSNSPLHF. CDR3 DNA sequence: TGTGCCAGCAGTTACGGGACAGGGAACTCTAATTCACCCCTCCACTTT.

This clone came up once. The chain links TRBV29-1 to TRBJ2-7, with TRBD1 identical over 10 bases. Germline CDR1 and CDR2: SQVTM and ANQGSEA. V shed 6 bases, J shed 6 bases, and the junction held 11 bases outside the gene matches. The CDR3 loop spans 14 amino acids. CDR3 DNA sequence: TGCAGCGTAATGGTAGGACAGGGGGTGGGCGAGCAGTACTTC. It yields the protein CSVMVGQGVGEQYF.

CDR3 sequence: CASSPGQGNTIYF. Written as DNA, the CDR3 is TGTGCCAGCTCACCGGGGCAGGGAAACACCATATATTTT. The V call is TRBV18, the J call TRBJ1-3; D may be TRBD1 (5 bases). The CDR3 covers 13 residues. The V end was cut by 3 bases, the J end by 4 bases, with 7 bases between. Germline assignment: CDR1 KGHSH and CDR2 LQKENI.

V and J are TRBV6-2 or TRBV6-3 and TRBJ1-1; D ambiguous. Germline lookup yields CDR1 MNHEY and CDR2 SVGEGT. CDR3 length equals 12 residues. V shed 2 bases and J shed 8 bases, with 9 bases lying between them. The CDR3, as DNA: TGTGCCAGCAGTTACATTTCGGGCGAAGCTTTCTTT. It encodes CASSYISGEAFF.

This chain uses TRBV24-1 with TRBJ1-5; no firm D call. The V end was cut by 6 bases, the J end by 4 bases, with 9 bases between. The germline V gene encodes CDR1 KGHDR and CDR2 SFDVKD. CDR3 length: 13 residues. CDR3 bases: TGTGCCACCAGTAGTTGGAGAAATCAGCCCCAGCATTTT. Protein product: CATSSWRNQPQHF.